A single sample is the source of the 8 T cell receptor beta chains below, sequenced in a study of cytomegalovirus exposure and HLA in healthy donors. Researchers ran the PCR with 60 Vbeta and 13 Jbeta primers. Generated by immunoSEQ multiplex PCR, the TCRdb table keeps only in-frame clones and is missing some. Its table lists tens of thousands of clones. The sequencing sample was made of PBMCs. Every receptor here comes from a man between 25 and 39 years old in good health and CMV-seropositive.

The chain recombines TRBV6-5 with TRBJ1-1; 10 bases line up with TRBD1. Germline V gene lookup returns CDR1 MNHEY and CDR2 SVGAGI. The CDR3 runs 15 residues. V lost 2 bases to trimming and J lost 4 bases; unmatched junction nucleotides: 4. The chain's CDR3 is CASSYGGQGSTEAFF. DNA for the CDR3: TGTGCCAGCAGTTACGGGGGACAGGGGAGCACTGAAGCTTTCTTT.

The chain combines TRBV29-1 with TRBJ2-3, with 10 bases matching TRBD2. CDR3 length: 16 amino acids. Germline V gene data show CDR1 as SQVTM and CDR2 as ANQGSEA. The trim removed 0 bases at V and 6 bases at J, leaving 9 bases unmatched. The CDR3, as DNA: TGCAGCGTTGAAGATCTGCTAGCGGGAGTGGCTGATACGCAGTATTTT. This encodes CSVEDLLAGVADTQYF.

V and J are TRBV7-2 and TRBJ2-7; 8 bases are shared with TRBD2. Germline CDR1 is SGHTA and CDR2 is FQGNSA. The CDR3 consists of 17 residues. V shed 1 base, J shed 6 bases, and the junction held 14 bases outside the gene matches. The CDR3 region is CASSLVRVALADSEQYF. CDR3 sequence (DNA): TGTGCCAGCAGCTTAGTTCGGGTTGCACTAGCGGACTCCGAGCAGTACTTC.

The CDR3 sequence is CASSSKRQMNTEAFF. CDR3 coding DNA: TGTGCCAGCAGCTCCAAGAGACAGATGAACACTGAAGCTTTCTTT. V and J are TRBV7-9 and TRBJ1-1, with a weak D call TRBD1 (5 bases). CDR1 is SEHNR, CDR2 FQNEAQ, per germline (reference sequence). This CDR3 is 15 amino acids long. Trimming took 4 bases from V and 0 from J, leaving 12 bases between them.

The rearrangement uses TRBV29-1 and TRBJ2-5; 11 positions match TRBD2. Germline CDR1 and CDR2: SQVTM and ANQGSEA. The CDR3 is 14 residues long. V shed 8 bases and J 5 bases; nucleotides not matched to a gene: 10. As DNA, the CDR3 is TGCAGCTCACTAGCGGGAGCGAGCCAGGAGACCCAGTACTTC. Amino acids: CSSLAGASQETQYF.

J is TRBJ2-7 and V is TRBV11-3, with 9 bases aligning to TRBD1. J was trimmed by 2 bases and V by 4 bases; bases with no gene match: 3. The germline V gene encodes CDR1 SGHNT and CDR2 YENEEA. The CDR3 extends over 14 amino acids. The CDR3 here is CASSSGQGTYEQYF. Written as DNA, the CDR3 is TGTGCCAGCAGCTCCGGACAGGGGACCTACGAGCAGTACTTC. Drawing the rest from reference TRBV11-3 and TRBJ2-7, the complete variable domain is EAGVVQSPRYKIIEKKQPVAFWCNPISGHNTLYWYLQNLGQGPELLIRYENEEAVDDSQLPKDRFSAERLKGVDSTLKIQPAELGDSAVYLCASSSGQGTYEQYFGPGTRLTVT.

V is TRBV7-2 and J is TRBJ2-7, with D maybe TRBD2 (7 bases). The CDR3 has 14 amino acids. V gave up 5 bases and J gave up 4 bases, with 15 bases separating them. The germline gives CDR1 SGHTA, CDR2 FQGNSA. The DNA of the CDR3 is TGTGCCAGCAGCCACCAAGGGGGGGCGTACGAGCAGTACTTC. This sequence encodes CASSHQGGAYEQYF.

The genes are TRBV30 and TRBJ2-7; tentative D call: TRBD1 (6 bases). Germline lookup yields CDR1 GTSNPN and CDR2 SVGIG (reference sequence). V lost 0 bases and J lost 2, with 14 bases in between. CDR3 length: 15 amino acids. CDR3 nucleotide sequence: TGTGCCTGGAGTGTCGGACAGAGCATTGCCTACGAGCAGTACTTC. Translating it yields CAWSVGQSIAYEQYF.